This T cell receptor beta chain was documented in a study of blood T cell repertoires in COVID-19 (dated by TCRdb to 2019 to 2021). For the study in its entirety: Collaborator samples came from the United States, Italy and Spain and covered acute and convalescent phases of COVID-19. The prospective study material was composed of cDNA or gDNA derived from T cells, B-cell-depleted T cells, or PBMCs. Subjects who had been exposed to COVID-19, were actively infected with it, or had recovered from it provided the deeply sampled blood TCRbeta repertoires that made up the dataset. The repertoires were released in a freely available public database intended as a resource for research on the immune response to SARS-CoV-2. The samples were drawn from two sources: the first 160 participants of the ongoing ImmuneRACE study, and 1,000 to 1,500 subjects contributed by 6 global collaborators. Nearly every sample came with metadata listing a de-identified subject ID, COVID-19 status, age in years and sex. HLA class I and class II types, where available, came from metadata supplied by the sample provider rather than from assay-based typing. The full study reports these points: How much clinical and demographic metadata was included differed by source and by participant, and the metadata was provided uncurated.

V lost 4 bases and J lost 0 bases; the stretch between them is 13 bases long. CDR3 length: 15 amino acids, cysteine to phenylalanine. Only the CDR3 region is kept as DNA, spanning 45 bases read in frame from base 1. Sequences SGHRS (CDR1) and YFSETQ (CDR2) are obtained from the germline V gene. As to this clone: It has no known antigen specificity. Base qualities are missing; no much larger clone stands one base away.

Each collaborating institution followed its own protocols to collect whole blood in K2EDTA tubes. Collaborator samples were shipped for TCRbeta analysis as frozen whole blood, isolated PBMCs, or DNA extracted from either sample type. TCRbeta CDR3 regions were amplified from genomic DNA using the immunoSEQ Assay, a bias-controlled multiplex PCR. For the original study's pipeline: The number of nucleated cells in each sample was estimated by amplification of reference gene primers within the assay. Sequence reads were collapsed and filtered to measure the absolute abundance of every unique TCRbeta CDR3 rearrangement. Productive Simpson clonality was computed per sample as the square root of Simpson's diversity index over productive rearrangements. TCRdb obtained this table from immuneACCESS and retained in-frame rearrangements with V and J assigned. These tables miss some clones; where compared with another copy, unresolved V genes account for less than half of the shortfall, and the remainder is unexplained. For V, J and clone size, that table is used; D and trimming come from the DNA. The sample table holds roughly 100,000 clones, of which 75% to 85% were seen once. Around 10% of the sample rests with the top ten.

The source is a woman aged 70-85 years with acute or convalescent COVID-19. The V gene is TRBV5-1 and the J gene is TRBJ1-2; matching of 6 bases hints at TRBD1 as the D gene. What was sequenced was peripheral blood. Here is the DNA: TGCGCCAGCAGCCTACAGGGAGAGGCTAACTATGGCTACACCTTC. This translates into CASSLQGEANYGYTF.